This T cell receptor (beta chain) emerged from a study of OX40 agonist ivuxolimab in advanced cancers. This CDR3 region has 13 residues. Per germline, CDR1 SGHVS and CDR2 FQNEAQ. V trimming: 5 bases; J trimming: 8 bases; junction bases outside the gene matches: 3. Assay: immunoSEQ multiplex PCR; the TCRdb copy retains only in-frame clones and omits some. The sample records 85,000 to 95,000 clones, 75% to 90% being singletons. The chain carries TRBV7-8 and TRBJ2-4; 10 bases are a match to TRBD2. Sequenced material: CD4+ or CD8+ T cells sorted from blood, taken in a trial of the OX40 agonist ivuxolimab. This receptor was obtained from an adult with an advanced solid tumor such as melanoma, head and neck, liver or kidney cancer. CDR3 protein: CASSGLAEDIQYF. CDR3 bases: TGTGCCAGCAGCGGACTAGCGGAGGACATTCAGTACTTC.